This record looks at one TCR beta chain sequence and its context. CDR1 and CDR2 (germline): MNHEY, SMNVEV (reference sequence). V was shortened by 7 bases and J by 4 bases, with 14 bases between the two germline ends. The CDR3 is 14 amino acids. These data belong to a study of control samples from healthy donors and cancer patients. Repertoires were generated with immunoSEQ multiplex PCR, while TCRdb's copy carries only in-frame clones and drops some. The table has 40,000 or so clones, 91% seen once; the top ten hold roughly 20%. Source material: PBMCs. The TCR originated in a woman aged 40 to 50 with head and neck cancer. The V and J genes are TRBV27 and TRBJ2-1, with no clear D. The CDR3 coding sequence is TGTGCCAGCAAAAGTCTTCCCGGGTACAATGAGCAGTTCTTC. Protein sequence: CASKSLPGYNEQFF.